The rows below give T cell receptor beta chains drawn from one sample of a study of cytomegalovirus exposure and HLA in healthy donors. The method was immunoSEQ multiplex PCR; TCRdb's version includes in-frame clones alone and lacks a portion of them. The data show 90,000 to 110,000 clones, with just under 80% seen just once and about 5% held by the top ten. Sequencing was done on a sample of PBMCs. These receptor sequences come from a male donor in good health and CMV-seronegative. Each CDR3 is given with its conserved first and last residue. For some rows the clone size is stated as once, few or many, or as a class when expanded; others skip it.

TRBV10-3	few	TRBJ2-1	CAIRATSGNNEQFF
TRBV9	-	TRBJ2-7	CASSQHAGQGANQYF
TRBV27	-	TRBJ2-7	CASSQIAGVRYEQYF
TRBV6-5	-	TRBJ1-5	CASSVDRAKDQPQHF
TRBV30	-	TRBJ2-7	CAWSTRGDRQPYEQYF
TRBV7-6	-	TRBJ2-7	CASSLGPRVGEQYF
TRBV4-3	-	TRBJ1-1	CASSPQPSTGFNTEAFF
TRBV30	-	TRBJ2-7	CAWRPGTLREQYF
TRBV5-1	-	TRBJ1-1	CASSLVTGVPNTEAFF
TRBV2	-	TRBJ2-7	CAGTGRGGEQYF
TRBV7-9	-	TRBJ1-4	CSSSLDTGTNEKLFF
TRBV6-5	once	TRBJ1-3	CASRPTGRNTIYF
TRBV7-9	-	TRBJ2-7	CASSSAQGARAEQYF
TRBV7-2	-	TRBJ2-2	CASSGGAGARTGELFF
TRBV30	-	TRBJ2-3	CAWSFLIDSPSADTQYF
TRBV11-3	-	TRBJ2-3	CASSQGTSGGADTQYF
TRBV5-1	-	TRBJ1-2	CASSLQGTGGYTF
TRBV15	-	TRBJ2-3	CATSREGEATDTQYF
TRBV10-3	-	TRBJ2-7	CAISETVAGSYEQYF
TRBV5-1	few	TRBJ2-1	CASSLISGIYNEQFF
TRBV19	-	TRBJ2-3	CATGTGETDTQYF
TRBV4-1	-	TRBJ1-5	CASSQRTGDQPQHF
TRBV7-9	-	TRBJ2-7	CASSPDTPYEQYF
TRBV7-2	-	TRBJ1-4	CASSLVVRSFEKLFF
TRBV25-1	-	TRBJ2-2	CAPRGLAGRKYTGELFF
TRBV5-1	-	-	CASSPGRISSYEQFF
TRBV28	-	TRBJ2-1	CASITSGGSSYNEQFF
TRBV6-6	-	TRBJ2-3	CASRGGSDTQYF
TRBV11-3	many	TRBJ2-4	CASSNPRIAKNIQYF
TRBV11-3	-	TRBJ2-1	CASSPGVAGDEQFF
TRBV16	-	TRBJ2-5	CASSQPRVLARQETQYF
TRBV6-1	-	TRBJ2-4	CASSGRPWDIQYF
TRBV19	-	TRBJ1-2	CASSIEGDRMLPNYGYTF
TRBV7-3	once	TRBJ2-3	CASSLEGLAGEGDTQYF
TRBV7-3	-	TRBJ2-7	CAKNDRCYEQYF
TRBV28	-	TRBJ2-1	CASTPSGHYEQFF
TRBV6-5	-	TRBJ2-5	CASSYRPGAETQYF
TRBV5-1	-	TRBJ2-1	CASSLSAAGVGSEQFF
TRBV2	-	TRBJ2-3	CASKDGGGSTDTQYF
TRBV7-9	once	TRBJ2-2	CASTPDFSENTGELFF
TRBV6-6	-	TRBJ2-2	CASSYFPESGELFF
TRBV10-1	many	TRBJ2-7	CASSDFWTGQGTSEQYF
TRBV6-4	few	TRBJ2-1	CASSDSNSGDYNEQFF
TRBV21-1	-	TRBJ1-2	CASSKGEKGRGYGYTF
TRBV10-3	-	TRBJ2-1	CAISLSGAFSYNEQFF
TRBV2	-	TRBJ2-3	CASSQDRGATDTQYF
TRBV28	-	TRBJ2-7	CASGERGGPYEQYF
TRBV9	-	TRBJ2-5	CASSVDGTSEETQYF
TRBV5-6	-	TRBJ2-7	CASSRDSNYEQYF
TRBV5-1	-	TRBJ2-7	CASSPREGIWDEQYF
TRBV11-2	-	TRBJ2-7	CASTKGAGGVYEQYF
TRBV7-2	-	TRBJ2-1	CASSLPGRVRFF
TRBV5-1	-	TRBJ1-5	CASSLGLDSNQPQHF
TRBV6-5	-	TRBJ1-1	CASSPGSLGTEAFF
TRBV25-1	-	TRBJ2-1	CASTSGLERPTGEQFF
TRBV5-1	-	TRBJ2-2	CASSLEVANTGELFF
TRBV5-1	-	TRBJ2-1	CASSLNLAGSYNEQFF
TRBV7-8	-	TRBJ2-2	CANSFSEMSGELFF
TRBV6-4	-	TRBJ2-5	CASIECSSSFGAWETQYF
TRBV6-1	once	TRBJ1-2	CASSEGGTGVYYGYTF